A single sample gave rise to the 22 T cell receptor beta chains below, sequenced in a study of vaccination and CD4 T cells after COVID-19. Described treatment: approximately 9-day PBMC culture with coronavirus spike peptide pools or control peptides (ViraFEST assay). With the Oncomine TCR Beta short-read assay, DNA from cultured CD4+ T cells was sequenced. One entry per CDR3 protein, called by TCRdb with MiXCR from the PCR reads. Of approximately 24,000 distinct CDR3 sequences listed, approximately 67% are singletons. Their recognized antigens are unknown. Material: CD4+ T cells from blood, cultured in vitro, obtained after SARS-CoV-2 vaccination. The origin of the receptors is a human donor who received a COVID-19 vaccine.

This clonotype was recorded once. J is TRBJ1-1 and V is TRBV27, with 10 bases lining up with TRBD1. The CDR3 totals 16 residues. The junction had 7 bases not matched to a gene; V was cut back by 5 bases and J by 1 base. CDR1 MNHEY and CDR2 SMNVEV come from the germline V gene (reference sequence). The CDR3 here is CASSRRDRGENTEAFF. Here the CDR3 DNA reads TGTGCCAGCAGTCGACGGGACAGGGGCGAGAACACTGAAGCTTTCTTT.

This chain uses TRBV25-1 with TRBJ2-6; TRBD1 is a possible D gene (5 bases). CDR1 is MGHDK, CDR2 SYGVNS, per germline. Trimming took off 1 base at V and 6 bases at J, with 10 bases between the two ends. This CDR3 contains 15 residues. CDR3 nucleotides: TGTGCCAGCAGTGAATGGGCAGGGCAGGCCAACGTCCTGACTTTC. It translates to CASSEWAGQANVLTF.

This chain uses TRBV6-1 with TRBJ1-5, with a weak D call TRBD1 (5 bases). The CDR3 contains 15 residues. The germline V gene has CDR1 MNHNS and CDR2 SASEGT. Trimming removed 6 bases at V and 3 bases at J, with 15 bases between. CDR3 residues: CASRPQGTPNQPQHF. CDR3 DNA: TGTGCCAGCAGGCCTCAGGGAACCCCCAATCAGCCCCAGCATTTT.

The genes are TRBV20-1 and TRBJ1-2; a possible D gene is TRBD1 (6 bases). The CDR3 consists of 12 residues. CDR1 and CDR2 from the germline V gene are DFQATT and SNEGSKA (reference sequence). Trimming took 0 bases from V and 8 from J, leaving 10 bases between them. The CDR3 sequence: CSARDNREGYTF. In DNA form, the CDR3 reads TGCAGTGCTAGAGACAACAGGGAAGGCTACACCTTC.

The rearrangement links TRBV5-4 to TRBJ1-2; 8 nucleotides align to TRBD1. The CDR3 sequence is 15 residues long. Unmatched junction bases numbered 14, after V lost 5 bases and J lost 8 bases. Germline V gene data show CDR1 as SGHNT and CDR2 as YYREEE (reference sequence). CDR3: CASRAGGVWTDGYTF. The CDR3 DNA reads TGTGCCAGCAGGGCAGGGGGCGTTTGGACCGACGGCTACACCTTC.

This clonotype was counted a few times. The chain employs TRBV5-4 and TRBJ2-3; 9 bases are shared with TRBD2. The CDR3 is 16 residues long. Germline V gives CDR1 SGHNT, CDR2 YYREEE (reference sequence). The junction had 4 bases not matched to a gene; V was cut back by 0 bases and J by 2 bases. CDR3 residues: CASSLVAGGDTDTQYF. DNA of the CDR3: TGTGCCAGCAGCTTGGTGGCGGGGGGGGACACAGATACGCAGTATTTT.

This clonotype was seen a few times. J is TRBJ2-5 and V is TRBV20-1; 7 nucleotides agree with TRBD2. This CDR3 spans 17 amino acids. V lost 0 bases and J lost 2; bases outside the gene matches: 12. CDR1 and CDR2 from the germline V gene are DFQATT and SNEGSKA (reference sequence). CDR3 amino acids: CSARDSLGGGEQETQYF. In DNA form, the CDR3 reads TGCAGTGCTAGAGATTCGTTGGGCGGGGGTGAACAAGAGACCCAGTACTTC.

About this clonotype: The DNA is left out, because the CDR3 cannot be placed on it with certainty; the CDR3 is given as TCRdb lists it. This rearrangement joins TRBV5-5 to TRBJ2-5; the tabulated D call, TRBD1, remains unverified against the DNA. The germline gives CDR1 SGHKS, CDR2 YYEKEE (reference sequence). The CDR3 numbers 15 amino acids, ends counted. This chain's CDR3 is CASSFGAGGQETQYF.

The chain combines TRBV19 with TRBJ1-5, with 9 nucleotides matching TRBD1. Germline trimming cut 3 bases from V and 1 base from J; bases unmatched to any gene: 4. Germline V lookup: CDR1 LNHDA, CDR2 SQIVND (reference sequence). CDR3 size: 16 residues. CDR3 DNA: TGTGCCAGTAGTATTTCGACAGGGGGAAGCAATCAGCCCCAGCATTTT. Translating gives CASSISTGGSNQPQHF.

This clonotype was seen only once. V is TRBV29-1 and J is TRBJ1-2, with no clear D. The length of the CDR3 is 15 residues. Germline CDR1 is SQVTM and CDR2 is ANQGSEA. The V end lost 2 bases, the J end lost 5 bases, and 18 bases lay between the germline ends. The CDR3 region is CSVEQEDISRYGYTF. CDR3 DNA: TGCAGCGTTGAACAGGAGGATATTTCCCGATATGGCTACACCTTC.

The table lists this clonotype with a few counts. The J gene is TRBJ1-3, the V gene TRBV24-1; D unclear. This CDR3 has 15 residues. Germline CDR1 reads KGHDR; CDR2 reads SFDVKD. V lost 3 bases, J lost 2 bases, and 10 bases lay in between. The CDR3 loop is CATSDSGVTGNTIYF. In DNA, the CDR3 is TGTGCCACCAGTGATAGTGGGGTAACTGGAAACACCATATATTTT.

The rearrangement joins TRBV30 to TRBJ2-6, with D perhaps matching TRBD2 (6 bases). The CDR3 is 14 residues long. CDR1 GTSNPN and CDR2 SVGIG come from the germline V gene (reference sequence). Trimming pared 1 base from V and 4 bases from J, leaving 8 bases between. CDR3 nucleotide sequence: TGTGCCTGGAGTGCGGGGGACGGGGCCAACGTCCTGACTTTC. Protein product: CAWSAGDGANVLTF.

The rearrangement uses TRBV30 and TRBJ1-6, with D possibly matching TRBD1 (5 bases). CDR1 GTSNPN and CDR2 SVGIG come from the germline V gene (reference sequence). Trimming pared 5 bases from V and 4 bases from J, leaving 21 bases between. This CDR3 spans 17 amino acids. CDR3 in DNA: TGTGCCTGGTCTCTGGAACCACCGGGACCGTATAATTCACCCCTCCACTTT. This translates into CAWSLEPPGPYNSPLHF. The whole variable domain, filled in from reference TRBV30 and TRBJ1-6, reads SQTIHQWPATLVQPVGSPLSLECTVEGTSNPNLYWYRQAAGRGLQLLFYSVGIGQISSEVPQNLSASRPQDRQFILSSKKLLLSDSGFYLCAWSLEPPGPYNSPLHFGNGTRLTVT.

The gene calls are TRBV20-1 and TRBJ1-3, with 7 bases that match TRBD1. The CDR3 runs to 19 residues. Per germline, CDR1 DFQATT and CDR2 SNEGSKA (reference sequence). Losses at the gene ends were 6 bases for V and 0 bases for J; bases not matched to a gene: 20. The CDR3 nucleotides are TGCAGTGCCAGTATGGGGTTTCTGGGACAGACTGTCTCTGGAAACACCATATATTTT. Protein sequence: CSASMGFLGQTVSGNTIYF.

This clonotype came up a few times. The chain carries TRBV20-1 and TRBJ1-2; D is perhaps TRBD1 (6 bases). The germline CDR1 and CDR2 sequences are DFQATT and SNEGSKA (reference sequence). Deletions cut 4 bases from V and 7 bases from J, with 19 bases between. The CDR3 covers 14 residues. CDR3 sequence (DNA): TGCAGTGCTACTATCACGGGGGCTTTGAGTGGCTACACCTTC. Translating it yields CSATITGALSGYTF.

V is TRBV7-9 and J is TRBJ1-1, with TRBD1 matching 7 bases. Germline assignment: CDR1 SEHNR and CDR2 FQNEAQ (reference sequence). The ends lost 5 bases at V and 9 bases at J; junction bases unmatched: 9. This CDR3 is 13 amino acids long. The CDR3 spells CASSKTGMGKAFF. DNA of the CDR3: TGTGCCAGCAGCAAGACAGGGATGGGAAAAGCTTTCTTT. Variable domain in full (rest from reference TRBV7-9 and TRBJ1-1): DTGVSQNPRHKITKRGQNVTFRCDPISEHNRLYWYRQTLGQGPEFLTYFQNEAQLEKSRLLSDRFSAERPKGSFSTLEIQRTEQGDSAMYLCASSKTGMGKAFFGQGTRLTVV.

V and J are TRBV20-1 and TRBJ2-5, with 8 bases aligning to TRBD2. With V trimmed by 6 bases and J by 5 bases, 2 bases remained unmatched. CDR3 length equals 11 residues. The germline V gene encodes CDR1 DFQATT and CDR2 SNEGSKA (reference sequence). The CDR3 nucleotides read TGCAGTGCGGAGCGGGGGGAGACCCAGTACTTC. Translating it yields CSAERGETQYF.

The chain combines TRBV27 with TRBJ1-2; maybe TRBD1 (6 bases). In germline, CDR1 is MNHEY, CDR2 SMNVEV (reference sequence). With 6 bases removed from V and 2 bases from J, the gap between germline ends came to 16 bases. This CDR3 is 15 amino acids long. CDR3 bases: TGTGCCAGCAGCGGAGGGGGTAGGGGGAACTATGGCTACACCTTC. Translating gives CASSGGGRGNYGYTF.

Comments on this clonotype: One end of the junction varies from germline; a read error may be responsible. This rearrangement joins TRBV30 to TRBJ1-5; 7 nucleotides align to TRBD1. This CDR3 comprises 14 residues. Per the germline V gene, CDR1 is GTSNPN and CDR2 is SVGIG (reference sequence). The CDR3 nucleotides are TGTGCCTGGAGTGGGACAGGACCCAATCAGCCCCGGCATTTT. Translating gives CAWSGTGPNQPRHF.

The CDR3 is CAWSRKSTDTQYF. The CDR3 region has the DNA TGTGCCTGGAGTCGAAAGAGCACAGATACGCAGTATTTT. The chain uses TRBV30 and TRBJ2-3; no firm D call. The V end lost 2 bases, the J end lost 0 bases, and 6 bases lay between the germline ends. Germline CDR1 reads GTSNPN; CDR2 reads SVGIG (reference sequence). The CDR3 consists of 13 residues.

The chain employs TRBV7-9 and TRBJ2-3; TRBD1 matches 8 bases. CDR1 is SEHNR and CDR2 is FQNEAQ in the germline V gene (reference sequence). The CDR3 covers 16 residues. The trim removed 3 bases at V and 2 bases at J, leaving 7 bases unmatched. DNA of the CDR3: TGTGCCAGCAGCTTGCCGGCAGGGGGCAACACAGATACGCAGTATTTT. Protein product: CASSLPAGGNTDTQYF.

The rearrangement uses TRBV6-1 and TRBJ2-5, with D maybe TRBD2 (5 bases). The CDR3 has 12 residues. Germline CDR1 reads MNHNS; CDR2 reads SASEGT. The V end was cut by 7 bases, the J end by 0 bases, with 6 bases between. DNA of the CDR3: TGTGCCAGCACGGGGTACCAAGAGACCCAGTACTTC. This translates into CASTGYQETQYF.